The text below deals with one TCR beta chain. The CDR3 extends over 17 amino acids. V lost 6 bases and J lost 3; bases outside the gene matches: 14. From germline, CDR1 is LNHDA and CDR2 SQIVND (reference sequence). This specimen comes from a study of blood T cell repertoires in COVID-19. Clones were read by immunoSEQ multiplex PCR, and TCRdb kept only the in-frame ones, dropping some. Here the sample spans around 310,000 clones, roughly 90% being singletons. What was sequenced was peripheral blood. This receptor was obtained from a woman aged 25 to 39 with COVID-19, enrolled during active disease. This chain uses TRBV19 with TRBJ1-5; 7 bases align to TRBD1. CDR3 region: CASSPWAGGFLNQPQHF. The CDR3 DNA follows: TGTGCCAGTAGCCCGTGGGCAGGGGGATTCCTCAATCAGCCCCAGCATTTT. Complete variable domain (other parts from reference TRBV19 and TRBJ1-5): DGGITQSPKYLFRKEGQNVTLSCEQNLNHDAMYWYRQDPGQGLRLIYYSQIVNDFQKGDIAEGYSVSREKKESFPLTVTSAQKNPTAFYLCASSPWAGGFLNQPQHFGDGTRLSIL.